The 29 T cell receptor beta chains in this list originate from one sample, sequenced in a study of tumor-infiltrating lymphocytes in primary liver carcinoma. A primer in the constant region served to generate TCR beta cDNA from 500 ng of total RNA. For TCR beta, libraries were produced by three nested multiplex PCR rounds using slightly modified ARM-PCR. Both of the initial two PCR rounds ran for around 9 cycles and employed TRBV1-TRBV30 forward primers alongside a C-beta reverse primer. Using its own MiXCR run on the multiplex PCR reads, TCRdb lists one record per CDR3 protein. Seen here are just over 300,000 distinct CDR3 sequences, 50% to 75% observed once, and the top ten hold about 17%. Out of unsorted whole blood came the blood RNA, and germline DNA was extracted as well. Sample: peripheral blood. The receptors were gathered from a woman aged 30 to 39 with primary liver carcinoma and hepatitis B virus infection.

This clonotype was detected ten times or more. The chain has TRBV6-6 and TRBJ2-7, with TRBD1 identical over 10 bases. Germline CDR1 is MNHNY and CDR2 is SVGAGI (reference sequence). The CDR3 contains 14 residues. The V and J ends lost 4 bases and 6 bases, in that order; junction bases with no gene match: 6. The CDR3 loop is CASSFRQGASEQYF. The CDR3 DNA is TGTGCCAGCAGTTTCCGACAGGGGGCTAGCGAGCAGTACTTC.

Regarding this clonotype: The junction and the germline gene differ at one end; a read error may be behind it. The chain joins TRBV5-5 to TRBJ2-7; 14 nucleotides match TRBD2. Per the germline V gene, CDR1 is SGHKS and CDR2 is YYEKEE (reference sequence). This CDR3 spans 17 amino acids. The CDR3 spells CTSSSRLAGGPSYEQYF. DNA of the CDR3: TGTACCAGTAGCTCACGACTAGCGGGAGGGCCGTCCTACGAGCAGTACTTC.

Points on this clonotype: One junction end disagrees with the germline gene, perhaps due to a read error. The chain joins TRBV13 to TRBJ2-7, with a weak D call TRBD1 (6 bases). Per germline, CDR1 PRHDT and CDR2 FYEKMQ (reference sequence). The CDR3 totals 17 residues. The CDR3 DNA is TGTACCAGCAGCTCCCGAGCTGGGACACCCCAATCTTACGAGCAGTACTTC. This sequence encodes CTSSSRAGTPQSYEQYF.

This clonotype was picked up many times. The chain combines TRBV5-4 with TRBJ1-2, with D possibly matching TRBD1 (6 bases). Germline-derived CDR1 and CDR2 are SGHNT and YYREEE (reference sequence). Between the trimmed V and J ends, which lost 5 bases and 2 bases, there was a span of 13 bases. The CDR3 runs 14 residues. Written as DNA, the CDR3 is TGTGCCAGCAGTTACCAGGGGAACAACTATGGCTACACCTTC. This translates into CASSYQGNNYGYTF.

With respect to this clonotype: This could be a read error, since a much larger clone is one nucleotide away. The V and J genes are TRBV29-1 and TRBJ2-3; D is undetermined. Looked up from germline, CDR1 is SQVTM and CDR2 is ANQGSEA. The CDR3 sequence is 11 residues long. The CDR3 here is CSVFFTDTQNF. In nucleotides, the CDR3 is TGCAGCGTTTTTTTCACAGATACGCAGAATTTT.

As to this clonotype: This may stem from a read error, because a much larger clone lies one nucleotide away. V usage is TRBV30 and J usage is TRBJ2-3, with a tentative D call TRBD2 (6 bases). The germline V and J ends were trimmed by 4 bases and 4 bases, with 12 bases remaining between them. This CDR3 has 13 residues. Germline V gene data show CDR1 as GTSNPN and CDR2 as SVGIG (reference sequence). The DNA of the CDR3 is TGTGCCTGGATTGACGGGAGCGCAGATACGCAGTATTTT. It translates to CAWIDGSADTQYF.

Turning to this clonotype: Compared with germline, one end of the junction differs, possibly owing to a read error. This sequence joins TRBV30 and TRBJ2-1; 10 nucleotides align to TRBD2. The CDR3 extends over 15 amino acids. CDR1 is GTSNPN, CDR2 SVGIG, per germline (reference sequence). This CDR3 is CALSVGLAVANEQFF. The CDR3 DNA is TGTGCCTTGAGTGTTGGACTAGCGGTGGCCAATGAGCAGTTCTTC.

This chain connects TRBV29-1 to TRBJ2-1; D possibly matches TRBD1 or TRBD2 (5 bases each). V lost 6 bases and J 4 bases, leaving 16 bases between the germline ends. The CDR3 extends over 14 amino acids. Germline values: CDR1 SQVTM, CDR2 ANQGSEA. The CDR3 DNA follows: TGCAGCGTCCCCGGGGCAAGCGAATACAATGAGCAGTTCTTC. Translated: CSVPGASEYNEQFF.

A word on this clonotype: One junction end does not reproduce the germline sequence, and a read error may be involved. The J gene is TRBJ1-2, the V gene TRBV29-1; tentatively, D is TRBD1 (5 bases). The germline CDR1 and CDR2 sequences are SQVTM and ANQGSEA. This CDR3 has 12 residues. CDR3 amino acids: CSVDSSNYGYTF. CDR3 nucleotide sequence: TGCAGCGTCGACAGCTCGAACTATGGCTATACCTTC.

About this clonotype itself: Compared with germline, one end of the junction differs, possibly owing to a read error. This chain uses TRBV5-5 with TRBJ1-2; 12 bases fit TRBD1. The CDR3 length is 18 residues. The germline V gene encodes CDR1 SGHKS and CDR2 YYEKEE (reference sequence). In DNA, the CDR3 is TGTGTCAGCAGCTTGGAGGGCTGGGGACAGGGGGCGCGTTATGGCTACACCTTC. Residues: CVSSLEGWGQGARYGYTF.

The chain has TRBV4-1 and TRBJ2-3, with TRBD2 identical over 11 bases. The CDR3 length is 13 residues. Germline V gives CDR1 MGHRA, CDR2 YSYEKL. Germline trimming cut 11 bases from V and 2 bases from J; bases unmatched to any gene: 3. The CDR3 bases are TGCGCCTCGGGACTAGCGGCCACAGATACGCAGTATTTT. This codes for CASGLAATDTQYF.

A remark on this clonotype: Because the CDR3 is missing its conserved closing phenylalanine or tryptophan, this is likely a read error. The chain carries TRBV6-1 and TRBJ2-1; no clear D. This CDR3 is 16 amino acids long. In germline, CDR1 is MNHNS, CDR2 SASEGT. Trimming took off 4 bases at V and 6 bases at J, with 19 bases between the two ends. The DNA for the CDR3 is TGTGCCAGCAGTGCTCTGCATGTCAACTCTCGCAATGAGCAGTTCTCC. Protein product: CASSALHVNSRNEQFS.

This clonotype was counted ten times or more. The rearrangement joins TRBV12-3 or TRBV12-4 to TRBJ2-2, with D perhaps matching TRBD1 (6 bases). The CDR3 extends over 14 amino acids. The V gene lost 3 bases and the J gene lost 7 bases, with 12 bases spanning the gap. The DNA of the CDR3 is TGTGCCAGCAGTTTTCAGGGGACGAGCGGGGAGCTGTTTTTT. Its protein is CASSFQGTSGELFF.

The rearrangement joins TRBV24-1 to TRBJ2-7; D remains ambiguous. Deletions cut 0 bases from V and 4 bases from J, with 9 bases between. Germline V CDR1 and CDR2: KGHDR, SFDVKD. The CDR3 is made up of 14 amino acids. The CDR3 is CATSDLASVYEQYF. DNA of the CDR3: TGTGCCACCAGTGATTTGGCCAGCGTTTACGAGCAGTACTTC.

Of note for this clonotype: The junction differs from germline at one of its ends, possibly a read error. This rearrangement joins TRBV9 to TRBJ2-6, with D perhaps TRBD1 or TRBD2 (6 bases each). The germline V gene has CDR1 SGDLS and CDR2 YYNGEE. The CDR3 spans 17 residues. DNA for the CDR3: TGTGCCAGCAGTCTCTCCAAGGGGGGTAACGGGGCCAACGTCCTGATTTTC. Encoded protein: CASSLSKGGNGANVLIF. Full variable domain (rest looked up from reference TRBV9 and TRBJ2-6): DSGVTQTPKHLITATGQRVTLRCSPRSGDLSVYWYQQSLDQGLQFLIQYYNGEERAKGNILERFSAQQFPDLHSELNLSSLELGDSALYFCASSLSKGGNGANVLIFGAGSRLTVL.

The V and J genes are TRBV7-8 and TRBJ1-1; 9 nucleotides line up with TRBD1. Germline V gives CDR1 SGHVS, CDR2 FQNEAQ. V gave up 6 bases and J gave up 4 bases; unmatched junction bases: 6. This CDR3 has 14 amino acids. The DNA of the CDR3 is TGTGCCAGCAGACCCAGGACAGGGGCCACTGAAGCTTTCTTT. Translated: CASRPRTGATEAFF.

This clonotype was recorded a few times. This may be a read error, as it is one base from a much larger clone. V gene TRBV6-6 combines with J gene TRBJ1-1; 8 bases fit TRBD1. Germline CDR1 is MNHNY and CDR2 is SVGAGI (reference sequence). This CDR3 is built from 13 residues. The CDR3 DNA is TGTGCCAGCAGCACAGGGGGGACTACTGAAGCTTCCTTT. The encoded protein is CASSTGGTTEASF.

As to this clonotype: A single base separates this from a much larger clone, so it may be a read error. The J gene is TRBJ2-5, the V gene TRBV6-5; TRBD1 is a possible D gene (6 bases). Germline V gives CDR1 MNHEY, CDR2 SVGAGI. Trimming stripped 10 bases from V and 4 bases from J, with 16 bases between. The CDR3 extends over 13 amino acids. CDR3 in DNA: TGTGCCATCAGGGGTCCGCAAAGAGAGACCCAGTACTTC. This translates into CAIRGPQRETQYF.

As to this clonotype: The junction does not match germline at one end; this may be a read error. This chain connects TRBV6-6 to TRBJ1-4; no definite D call. Germline loops: CDR1 MNHNY, CDR2 SVGAGI (reference sequence). This CDR3 has 13 residues. The DNA of the CDR3 is TGTGTCAGCGGAGAGACGAATAATGAAAAACTGTTTTTT. Protein: CVSGETNNEKLFF.

The count of this clonotype is one. One end of the junction does not line up with germline, which may come from a read error. CDR3: CSVEVGGAEIQYF. Here the CDR3 DNA reads TGCAGCGTTGAAGTTGGGGGTGCGGAGATCCAGTATTTC. V usage is TRBV29-1 and J usage is TRBJ2-5, with D perhaps being TRBD1 or TRBD2 (5 bases each). The CDR3 is 13 amino acids. Germline V gives CDR1 SQVTM, CDR2 ANQGSEA. The complete variable domain, with remaining parts taken from reference TRBV29-1 and TRBJ2-5, reads SAVISQKPSRDICQRGTSLTIQCQVDSQVTMMFWYRQQPGQSLTLIATANQGSEATYESGFVIDKFPISRPNLTFSTLTVSNMSPEDSSIYLCSVEVGGAEIQYFGPGTRLLVL.

V usage is TRBV11-2 and J usage is TRBJ2-7, with D perhaps matching TRBD2 (5 bases). The CDR3 has 14 residues. CDR1 is SGHAT, CDR2 FQNNGV, per germline. With 9 bases removed from V and 6 bases from J, the gap between germline ends came to 21 bases. The CDR3 protein is CASSRLGIWGEQYF. The CDR3 DNA sequence: TGTGCCAGTAGCCGCCTCGGGATATGGGGCGAGCAGTACTTC.

In the case of this clonotype: This clone may be a read error of a much larger clone one base away. The genes are TRBV4-3 and TRBJ1-6; D call uncertain. From germline, CDR1 is LGHNA and CDR2 YSLEER. The CDR3 totals 15 residues. DNA of the CDR3: TGCGCCAGGAGCCAGACCGGGCTTCGAGATTCACCCCTCCACTTT. This encodes CARSQTGLRDSPLHF.

This clonotype was detected ten times or more. The chain has TRBV6-6 and TRBJ1-1, with D perhaps matching TRBD1 (6 bases). The ends were cut back, 8 bases at V and 2 bases at J, with 15 bases in the middle. Germline-derived CDR1 and CDR2 are MNHNY and SVGAGI (reference sequence). The CDR3 covers 14 residues. CDR3 nucleotide sequence: TGTGCCAGCTACCTAGGGGGTATCAACACTGAAGCTTTCTTT. Translation: CASYLGGINTEAFF.

As to this clonotype: Since a much larger clone is just one base distant, this may be a read error. The V and J genes are TRBV4-2 and TRBJ2-2, with a weak D call TRBD1 (6 bases). From germline, CDR1 is LGHNA and CDR2 YNFKEQ. The CDR3 sequence is 16 residues long. Trimming stripped 3 bases from V and 5 bases from J, with 16 bases between. This CDR3 reads CASSQDRTVRTGELFF. CDR3 coding DNA: TGTGCCAGCAGCCAGGATCGGACAGTGCGGACCGGGGAGCTGTTTTTT.

This clonotype came up many times. The chain is built from TRBV6-6 and TRBJ2-7; perhaps TRBD1 as D (9 bases). The CDR3 totals 18 residues. Trimming shortened V by 6 bases and J by 4 bases, and 28 bases separated the two germline ends. Germline V CDR1 and CDR2: MNHNY, SVGAGI (reference sequence). CDR3 amino acids: CASSRTGDKGGRRYEQYF. The CDR3 coding sequence is TGTGCCAGCAGCCGGACAGGGGATAAGGGCGGGAGGAGGTACGAGCAGTACTTC.

The chain recombines TRBV2 with TRBJ2-3; D tentatively reads TRBD1 or TRBD2 (5 bases each). The CDR3 loop spans 16 amino acids. Germline CDR1 reads SNHLY; CDR2 reads FYNNEI. Trimming pared 5 bases from V and 0 bases from J, leaving 15 bases between. CDR3 amino acids: CASSRAGTLSTDTQYF. The CDR3 bases are TGTGCCAGCAGTCGCGCCGGGACCCTAAGCACAGATACGCAGTATTTT.

For this clonotype: A read error may produce the germline difference seen at one junction end. This sequence joins TRBV5-5 and TRBJ2-7; D call uncertain. The CDR3 totals 13 residues. The germline V gene encodes CDR1 SGHKS and CDR2 YYEKEE (reference sequence). This chain's CDR3 is CDSSRYIFYEQYF. DNA for the CDR3: TGTGACAGCAGCCGCTACATTTTTTACGAGCAGTACTTC.

On this clonotype itself: A much larger clone is a single base away; this may be a read error. The chain couples TRBV5-5 to TRBJ2-1; the D gene is possibly TRBD2 (5 bases). This CDR3 has 15 residues. The germline V gene encodes CDR1 SGHKS and CDR2 YYEKEE (reference sequence). The CDR3 DNA follows: TGTGCCAGCAGGTTGGTCGGTGGGAGTTTGAATGAGCAGTTCTTC. Its translation is CASRLVGGSLNEQFF.

About this clonotype: Since the CDR3 does not end with the conserved phenylalanine or tryptophan, this likely comes from a read error. V gene TRBV6-5 combines with J gene TRBJ1-1, with TRBD1 identical over 8 bases. This CDR3 spans 15 amino acids. Germline lookup yields CDR1 MNHEY and CDR2 SVGAGI. The V gene end was trimmed by 6 bases and the J gene end by 3 bases; junction bases not matched to a gene: 9. In nucleotides, the CDR3 is TGTGCCAGCAGCTACCGACAGGGGACTTACACTGAAGCTTTCTTA. Its translation is CASSYRQGTYTEAFL.